This T cell receptor (beta chain) was identified during a study of control samples from healthy donors and cancer patients (dated by TCRdb to the early 2020s). Turning to this clone: Its antigen is currently not known. Base qualities are missing; no much larger clone stands one base away.

The library relied on the immunoSEQ multiplex PCR assay. TCRdb provides this immuneACCESS table in a form limited to in-frame rearrangements. Some clones are lacking; in checked studies, under half of them reflect an unresolved V gene, and why the rest are absent is not known. The sample contains 100,000 to 150,000 clones, 75% to 95% of them found a single time. 2% to 3% of the sample is in the top ten clones. This clonotype originated in a man in his late teens or twenties in good health. The sequencing input was blood.

The bases are TGTGCCAGCAGCCCTCTAGCGGGAGCGTTTAAAGAGACCCAGTACTTC. Protein translation: CASSPLAGAFKETQYF. The rearrangement combines TRBV5-5 with TRBJ2-5; TRBD2 aligns with 10 central bases. Inclusive of the bounding cysteine and phenylalanine, the CDR3 is 16 residues long. CDR3 DNA only is kept here, 48 bases in frame from base 1. The germline V gene (reference sequence) gives CDR1 as SGHKS and CDR2 as YYEKEE. The junction shows trimming of 4 bases on V and 3 bases on J, and the gene matches do not reach 9 bases of it.